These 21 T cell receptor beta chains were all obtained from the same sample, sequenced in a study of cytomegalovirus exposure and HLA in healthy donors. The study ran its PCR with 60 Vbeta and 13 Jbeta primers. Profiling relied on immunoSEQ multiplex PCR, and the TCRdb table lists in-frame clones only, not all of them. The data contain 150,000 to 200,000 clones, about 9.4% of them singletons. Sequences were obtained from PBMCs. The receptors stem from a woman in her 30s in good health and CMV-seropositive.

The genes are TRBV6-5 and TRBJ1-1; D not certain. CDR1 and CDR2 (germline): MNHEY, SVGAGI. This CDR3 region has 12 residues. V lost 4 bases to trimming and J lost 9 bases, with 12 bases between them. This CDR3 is CASSSYSDQAFF. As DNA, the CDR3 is TGTGCCAGCAGTTCTTACAGTGATCAAGCTTTCTTT.

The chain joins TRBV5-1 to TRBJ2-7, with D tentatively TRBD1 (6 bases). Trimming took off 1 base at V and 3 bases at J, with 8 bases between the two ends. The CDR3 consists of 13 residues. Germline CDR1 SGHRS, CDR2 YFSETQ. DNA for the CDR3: TGCGCCAGCAGCTTGTCAGGGGTCTACGAGCAGTACTTC. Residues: CASSLSGVYEQYF.

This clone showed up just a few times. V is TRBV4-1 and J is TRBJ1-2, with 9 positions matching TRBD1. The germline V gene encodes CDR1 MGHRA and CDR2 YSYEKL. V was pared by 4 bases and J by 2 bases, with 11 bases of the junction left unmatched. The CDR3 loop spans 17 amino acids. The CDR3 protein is CASSLRDREWGNYGYTF. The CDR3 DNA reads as TGCGCCAGCAGCCTCCGGGACAGGGAATGGGGAAACTATGGCTACACCTTC.

CDR3 sequence (DNA): TGTGCCAGCAGTGAATCAGGGATAAATCAGCCCCAGCATTTT. Translation gives CASSESGINQPQHF. The chain carries TRBV2 and TRBJ1-5, with D possibly matching TRBD1 (5 bases). Germline V gene sequence: CDR1 SNHLY, CDR2 FYNNEI. CDR3 length: 14 residues. Trimming stripped 2 bases from V and 4 bases from J, with 9 bases between.

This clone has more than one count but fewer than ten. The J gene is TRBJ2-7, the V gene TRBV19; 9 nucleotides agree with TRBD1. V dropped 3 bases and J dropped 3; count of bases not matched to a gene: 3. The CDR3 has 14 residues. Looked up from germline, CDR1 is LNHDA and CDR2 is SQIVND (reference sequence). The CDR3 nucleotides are TGTGCCAGTAGTATCCAGACAGGGGGCTACGAGCAGTACTTC. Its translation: CASSIQTGGYEQYF.

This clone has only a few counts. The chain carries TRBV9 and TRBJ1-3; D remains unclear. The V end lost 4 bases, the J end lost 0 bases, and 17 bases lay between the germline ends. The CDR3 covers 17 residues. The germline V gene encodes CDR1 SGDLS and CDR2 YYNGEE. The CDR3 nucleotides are TGTGCCAGCAGCCCCCAACCCTGGGAGACCTCTGGAAACACCATATATTTT. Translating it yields CASSPQPWETSGNTIYF.

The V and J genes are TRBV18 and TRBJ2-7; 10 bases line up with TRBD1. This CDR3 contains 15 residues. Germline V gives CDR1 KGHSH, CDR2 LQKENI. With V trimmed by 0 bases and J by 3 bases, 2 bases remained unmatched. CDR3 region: CASSPPGQGLYEQYF. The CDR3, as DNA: TGTGCCAGCTCACCACCGGGACAGGGGCTCTACGAGCAGTACTTC.

In DNA form, the CDR3 reads TGTGCCAGCAGCTGGAACAGGGAAGACTACGAGCAGTACTTC. It encodes CASSWNREDYEQYF. V and J are TRBV7-9 and TRBJ2-7; the D gene is possibly TRBD1 (6 bases). Trimming stripped 4 bases from V and 3 bases from J, with 13 bases between. Germline V gene lookup returns CDR1 SEHNR and CDR2 FQNEAQ (reference sequence). CDR3 size: 14 residues.

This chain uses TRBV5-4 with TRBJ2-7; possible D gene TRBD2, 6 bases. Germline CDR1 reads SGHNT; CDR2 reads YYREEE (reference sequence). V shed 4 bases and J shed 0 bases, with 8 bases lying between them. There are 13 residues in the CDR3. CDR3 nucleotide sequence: TGTGCCAGCAGCCTCGGGAGCTCCTACGAGCAGTACTTC. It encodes CASSLGSSYEQYF. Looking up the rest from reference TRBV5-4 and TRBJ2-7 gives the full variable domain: ETGVTQSPTHLIKTRGQQVTLRCSSQSGHNTVSWYQQALGQGPQFIFQYYREEENGRGNFPPRFSGLQFPNYSSELNVNALELDDSALYLCASSLGSSYEQYFGPGTRLTVT.

The CDR3 bases are TGCGCCAGCAGCTTGGATGGTGCGGCGCCGTATTTT. Amino acids: CASSLDGAAPYF. The rearrangement links TRBV5-1 to TRBJ2-3; no reliable D call. V was clipped by 0 bases and J by 14 bases, with 13 bases between them. In germline, CDR1 is SGHRS, CDR2 YFSETQ. This CDR3 region has 12 residues.

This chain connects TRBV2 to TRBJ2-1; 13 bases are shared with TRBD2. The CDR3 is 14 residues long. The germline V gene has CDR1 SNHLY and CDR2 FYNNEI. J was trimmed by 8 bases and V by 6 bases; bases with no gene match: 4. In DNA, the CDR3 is TGTGCCAGCAGCTGGACTAGCGGGAGCGATGAGCAGTTCTTC. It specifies CASSWTSGSDEQFF. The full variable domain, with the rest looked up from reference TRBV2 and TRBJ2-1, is EPEVTQTPSHQVTQMGQEVILRCVPISNHLYFYWYRQILGQKVEFLVSFYNNEISEKSEIFDDQFSVERPDGSNFTLKIRSTKLEDSAMYFCASSWTSGSDEQFFGPGTRLTVL.

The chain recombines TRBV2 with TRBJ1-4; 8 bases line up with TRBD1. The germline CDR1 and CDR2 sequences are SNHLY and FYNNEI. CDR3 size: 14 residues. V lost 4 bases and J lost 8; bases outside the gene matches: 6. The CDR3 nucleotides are TGTGCCAGCAGTGCCGGCAGGGGGCTAGAAAAACTGTTTTTT. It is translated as CASSAGRGLEKLFF.

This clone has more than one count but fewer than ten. CDR3 region: CASSFSGQGYGYTF. The CDR3 nucleotides are TGTGCCAGCAGCTTTAGTGGACAGGGCTATGGCTACACCTTC. The chain recombines TRBV7-2 with TRBJ1-2; TRBD1 aligns across 8 bases. Unmatched junction bases numbered 4, after V lost 3 bases and J lost 4 bases. The CDR3 loop spans 14 amino acids. Germline V gene data show CDR1 as SGHTA and CDR2 as FQGNSA. Full variable domain (remainder filled in from reference TRBV7-2 and TRBJ1-2): GAGVSQSPSNKVTEKGKDVELRCDPISGHTALYWYRQSLGQGLEFLIYFQGNSAPDKSGLPSDRFSAERTGGSVSTLTIQRTQQEDSAVYLCASSFSGQGYGYTFGSGTRLTVV.

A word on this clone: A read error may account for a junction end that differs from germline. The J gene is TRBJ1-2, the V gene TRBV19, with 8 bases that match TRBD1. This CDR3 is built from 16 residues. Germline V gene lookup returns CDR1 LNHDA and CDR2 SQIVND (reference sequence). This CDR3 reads CASSIAPQGGNYAYTF. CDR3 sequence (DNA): TGTGCCAGTAGTATAGCCCCACAGGGGGGCAACTATGCCTACACCTTC.

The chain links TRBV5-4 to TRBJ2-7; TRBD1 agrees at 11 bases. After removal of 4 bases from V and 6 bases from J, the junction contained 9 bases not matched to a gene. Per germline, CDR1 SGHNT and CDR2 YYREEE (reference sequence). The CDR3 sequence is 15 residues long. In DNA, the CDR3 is TGTGCCAGCAGCCCACCGGTCGGGACAGGGGGCGAGCAGTACTTC. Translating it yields CASSPPVGTGGEQYF.

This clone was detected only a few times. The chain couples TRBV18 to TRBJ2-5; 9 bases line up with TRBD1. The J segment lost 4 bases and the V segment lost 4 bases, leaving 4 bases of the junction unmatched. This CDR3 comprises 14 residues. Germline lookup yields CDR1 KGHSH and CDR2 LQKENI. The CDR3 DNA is TGTGCCAGCTCACTAATGACAGGGGGAGAGACCCAGTACTTC. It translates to CASSLMTGGETQYF.

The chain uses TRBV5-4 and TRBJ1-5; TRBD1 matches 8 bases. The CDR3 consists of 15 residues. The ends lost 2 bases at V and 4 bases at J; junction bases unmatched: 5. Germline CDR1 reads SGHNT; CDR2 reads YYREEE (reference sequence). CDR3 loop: CASSLDRGSNQPQHF. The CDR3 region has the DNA TGTGCCAGCAGCTTAGACAGGGGTAGTAATCAGCCCCAGCATTTT.

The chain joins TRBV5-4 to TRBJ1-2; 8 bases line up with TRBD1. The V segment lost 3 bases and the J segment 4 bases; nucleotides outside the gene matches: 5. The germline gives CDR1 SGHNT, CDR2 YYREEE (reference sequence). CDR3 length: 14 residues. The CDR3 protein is CASSSAGGSYGYTF. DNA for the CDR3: TGTGCCAGCAGCTCCGCAGGGGGCAGCTATGGCTACACCTTC.

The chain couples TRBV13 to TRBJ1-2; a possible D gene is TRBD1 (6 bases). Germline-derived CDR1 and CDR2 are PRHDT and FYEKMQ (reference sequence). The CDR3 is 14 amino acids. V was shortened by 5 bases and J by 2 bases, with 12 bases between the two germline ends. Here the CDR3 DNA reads TGTGCCAGCAGCACACAGGGTCTAAACTATGGCTACACCTTC. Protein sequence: CASSTQGLNYGYTF.

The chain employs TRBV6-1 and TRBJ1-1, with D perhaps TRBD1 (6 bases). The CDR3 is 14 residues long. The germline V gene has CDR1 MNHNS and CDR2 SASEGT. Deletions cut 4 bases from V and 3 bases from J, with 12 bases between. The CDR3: CASSGGQTYTEAFF. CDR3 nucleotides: TGTGCCAGCAGTGGCGGACAGACCTACACTGAAGCTTTCTTT.

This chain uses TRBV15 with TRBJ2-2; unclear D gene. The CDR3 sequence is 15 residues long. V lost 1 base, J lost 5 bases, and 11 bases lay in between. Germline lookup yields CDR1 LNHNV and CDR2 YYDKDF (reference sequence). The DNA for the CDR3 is TGTGCCACCAGCAGAGCCCCGCCAGGAACCGGGGAGCTGTTTTTT. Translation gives CATSRAPPGTGELFF. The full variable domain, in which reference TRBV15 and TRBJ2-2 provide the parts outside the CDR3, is DAMVIQNPRYQVTQFGKPVTLSCSQTLNHNVMYWYQQKSSQAPKLLFHYYDKDFNNEADTPDNFQSRRPNTSFCFLDIRSPGLGDTAMYLCATSRAPPGTGELFFGEGSRLTVL.